This section outlines one TCR beta chain sequence together with its context. Antigen: not known. The data were taken from a study of radiation and T cells in renal cell carcinoma. Study-wide context: Nephrectomy followed 15 Gy stereotactic body radiation by 4 weeks.

Noted time point: blood 2 weeks post-SBRT. Treatment reported: 15 Gy SBRT to primary tumor, nephrectomy 4 weeks later. Serial blood draws occurred at baseline and 2 and 4 weeks post-SBRT. Produced via immunoSEQ multiplex PCR; TCRdb's table is partial and in-frame only. Seen here are some 80,000 clones, around 86% observed once, and the top ten hold about 22%. The CDR3 runs 14 residues. The V end was cut by 1 base, the J end by 5 bases, with 8 bases between. Germline V CDR1 and CDR2: MNHNS, SASEGT. Study-level points and caveats: Top tumor clonotypes rose in blood 2 weeks post-radiation, then contracted. Without pretreatment biopsies, baseline tumor clonotype presence was undetermined.

V and J are TRBV6-1 and TRBJ2-2; the D gene is possibly TRBD1 (5 bases). Material: blood, obtained from a patient whose treatment included radiotherapy and nephrectomy. The source of this sequence is a woman between 50 and 59 years old with renal cell carcinoma. The CDR3 loop reads CASSEVGDTGELFF. The CDR3 DNA reads TGTGCCAGCAGTGAAGTAGGGGATACCGGGGAGCTGTTTTTT.